These 15 T cell receptor beta chains share one sample of origin, sequenced in a study of blood T cell repertoires in COVID-19. The table came from immunoSEQ multiplex PCR; TCRdb's copy has only in-frame clones and leaves some out. Found here are 100,000 or so clones, just over 85% of them singletons; the top ten hold 4.5% to 6.5%. The sample was peripheral blood. All receptors derive from a human donor in a cohort sampled during active COVID-19.

V is TRBV2 and J is TRBJ1-5; the D is unclear. Trimming removed 4 bases from V and 7 bases from J, with 5 bases in between. The CDR3 runs 11 residues. CDR1 and CDR2 (germline): SNHLY, FYNNEI. The CDR3 region has the DNA TGTGCCAGCAGTGTGACACAGCCCCAGCATTTT. Its protein product is CASSVTQPQHF.

The genes are TRBV3-1 (or the pseudogene TRBV3-2) and TRBJ2-7, with TRBD2 matching 10 bases. Trimming removed 0 bases from V and 4 bases from J; junction bases left unmatched: 3. CDR3 length equals 15 residues. Germline loops: CDR1 LGHDT, CDR2 YNNKEL (reference sequence). The CDR3 DNA is TGTGCCAGCAGCCAAGAGTCTAGCGGGAGTTACGAGCAGTACTTC. Its protein is CASSQESSGSYEQYF.

The rearrangement links TRBV14 to TRBJ2-5, with D tentatively TRBD1 (7 bases). The germline V and J ends were trimmed by 4 bases and 3 bases, with 18 bases remaining between them. The CDR3 covers 16 residues. The germline CDR1 and CDR2 sequences are SGHDN and FVKESK. The CDR3 loop reads CASSRRRGLGEETQYF. The CDR3 nucleotides read TGTGCCAGCAGCCGGAGGAGGGGGCTGGGAGAAGAGACCCAGTACTTC.

The rearrangement uses TRBV7-2 and TRBJ2-5, with unresolved D. Trimming stripped 2 bases from V and 5 bases from J, with 12 bases between. CDR1 and CDR2 from the germline V gene are SGHTA and FQGNSA. The CDR3 contains 14 residues. The CDR3 here is CASSLRLTRETQYF. The DNA of the CDR3 is TGTGCCAGCAGCTTAAGGTTAACGCGGGAGACCCAGTACTTC.

The chain recombines TRBV10-3 with TRBJ2-1, with a weak D call TRBD1 (6 bases). Deletions cut 6 bases from V and 7 bases from J, with 19 bases between. Looked up from germline, CDR1 is ENHRY and CDR2 is SYGVKD. CDR3 length: 15 amino acids. The DNA for the CDR3 is TGTGCCATCAGCGTGGGACATAGCAGGGGAAATGAGCAGTTCTTC. Protein: CAISVGHSRGNEQFF.

The V gene is TRBV5-4, the J gene TRBJ2-1; D is undetermined. Trimming cost V 3 bases and J 6 bases, with 4 bases left between them. The germline gives CDR1 SGHNT, CDR2 YYREEE (reference sequence). This CDR3 comprises 11 residues. The CDR3 region has the DNA TGTGCCAGCAGCTACAGCAATGAGCAGTTCTTC. Protein product: CASSYSNEQFF.

This clone was detected only a few times. The gene calls are TRBV6-6 and TRBJ1-6; the D gene is possibly TRBD1 (5 bases). CDR1 and CDR2 from the germline V gene are MNHNY and SVGAGI (reference sequence). This CDR3 is built from 16 residues. Trimming took off 7 bases at V and 0 bases at J, with 13 bases between the two ends. The CDR3 is CASTERTGSYNSPLHF. In DNA, the CDR3 is TGTGCCAGCACAGAACGCACAGGCTCCTATAATTCACCCCTCCACTTT.

The V gene is TRBV27, the J gene TRBJ1-3, with D possibly being TRBD1 (5 bases). This CDR3 contains 14 residues. The germline V and J ends were trimmed by 2 bases and 2 bases, with 7 bases remaining between them. Per the germline V gene, CDR1 is MNHEY and CDR2 is SMNVEV (reference sequence). CDR3 DNA sequence: TGTGCCAGCAGTTTAGCAGGGACTGGAAACACCATATATTTT. Translation: CASSLAGTGNTIYF.

This clone was found once. The chain joins TRBV7-2 to TRBJ2-1; 13 bases map to TRBD2. Trimming removed 5 bases from V and 9 bases from J; junction bases left unmatched: 7. In germline, CDR1 is SGHTA, CDR2 FQGNSA. The CDR3 consists of 15 residues. The CDR3 loop is CASSTGLAGNTEQFF. The CDR3 DNA follows: TGTGCCAGCAGCACGGGACTAGCGGGAAACACTGAGCAGTTCTTC.

The J gene is TRBJ1-1, the V gene TRBV12-3 or TRBV12-4, with 9 positions matching TRBD1. Unmatched junction bases numbered 7, after V lost 3 bases and J lost 11 bases. The CDR3 runs 13 residues. In nucleotides, the CDR3 is TGTGCCAGCAGTTTGGCACAGGGGGCTTGGGCTTTCTTT. Protein: CASSLAQGAWAFF.

To note about this clone: At one end the junction does not follow the germline gene, possibly because of a read error. The V and J genes are TRBV29-1 and TRBJ2-3; D is unclear. Germline CDR1 reads SQVTM; CDR2 reads ANQGSEA. This CDR3 contains 8 residues. In DNA, the CDR3 is TGCAGCGTCGAAGACTTCTCTTTT. Translated: CSVEDFSF.

The V and J genes are TRBV6-1 and TRBJ1-4; TRBD1 aligns across 7 bases. V gave up 0 bases and J gave up 4 bases; unmatched junction bases: 5. Germline CDR1 MNHNS, CDR2 SASEGT. The CDR3 is made up of 16 amino acids. The CDR3 loop is CASSEATGIGNEKLFF. CDR3 nucleotides: TGTGCCAGCAGTGAAGCGACAGGGATCGGTAATGAAAAACTGTTTTTT.

The rearrangement links TRBV11-2 to TRBJ2-7; 10 bases fit TRBD2. Germline values: CDR1 SGHAT, CDR2 FQNNGV. There are 16 residues in the CDR3. V shed 5 bases, J shed 3 bases, and the junction held 10 bases outside the gene matches. CDR3 nucleotides: TGTGCCAGCAGCCTCAAGATAGCGGGAGGATTCTACGAGCAGTACTTC. It yields the protein CASSLKIAGGFYEQYF. Complete variable domain (other parts from reference TRBV11-2 and TRBJ2-7): EAGVAQSPRYKIIEKRQSVAFWCNPISGHATLYWYQQILGQGPKLLIQFQNNGVVDDSQLPKDRFSAERLKGVDSTLKIQPAKLEDSAVYLCASSLKIAGGFYEQYFGPGTRLTVT.

The chain employs TRBV28 and TRBJ1-5, with 7 bases identical to TRBD1. Germline CDR1 is MDHEN and CDR2 is SYDVKM. J gave up 15 bases and V 7 bases, and 9 bases lay outside the gene matches. The CDR3 has 11 residues. The CDR3 sequence is CASTVTGERHF. The DNA of the CDR3 is TGTGCCAGCACCGTAACAGGGGAACGGCATTTT.

V gene TRBV6-5 combines with J gene TRBJ2-2; D not certain. The CDR3 consists of 13 residues. V dropped 3 bases and J dropped 4 bases, with 6 bases sitting between them. CDR1 and CDR2 (germline): MNHEY, SVGAGI. The CDR3 DNA follows: TGTGCCAGCAGTTATCCGAGCACCGGGGAGCTGTTTTTT. It codes for CASSYPSTGELFF.